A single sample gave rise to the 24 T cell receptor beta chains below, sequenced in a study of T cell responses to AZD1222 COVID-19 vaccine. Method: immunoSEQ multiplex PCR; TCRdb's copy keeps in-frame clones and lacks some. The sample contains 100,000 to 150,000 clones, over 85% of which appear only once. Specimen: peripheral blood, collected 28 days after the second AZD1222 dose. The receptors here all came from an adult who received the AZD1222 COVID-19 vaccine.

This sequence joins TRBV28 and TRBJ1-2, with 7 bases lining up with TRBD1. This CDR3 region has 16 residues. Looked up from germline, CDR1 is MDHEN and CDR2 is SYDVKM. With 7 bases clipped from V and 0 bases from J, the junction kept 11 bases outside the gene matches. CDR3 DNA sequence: TGTGCCAGCAATCAAGAGGGGGCCCTCCCTAACTATGGCTACACCTTC. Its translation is CASNQEGALPNYGYTF.

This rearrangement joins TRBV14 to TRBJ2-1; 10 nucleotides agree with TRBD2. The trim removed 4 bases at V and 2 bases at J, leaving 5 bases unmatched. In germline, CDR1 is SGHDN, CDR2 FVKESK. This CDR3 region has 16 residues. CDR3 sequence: CASSLKREGAYNEQFF. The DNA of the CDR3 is TGTGCCAGCAGCCTAAAGCGGGAGGGGGCCTACAATGAGCAGTTCTTC.

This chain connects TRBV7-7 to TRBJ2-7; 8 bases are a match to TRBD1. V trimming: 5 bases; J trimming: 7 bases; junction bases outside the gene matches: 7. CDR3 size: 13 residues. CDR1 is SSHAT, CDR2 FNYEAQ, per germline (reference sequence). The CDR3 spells CASSPTTGGEQYF. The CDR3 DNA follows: TGTGCCAGCAGCCCAACCACAGGGGGAGAGCAGTACTTC.

CDR3 amino acids: CASNFPDRDPGYTF. The CDR3 DNA is TGTGCCAGCAATTTCCCCGACAGGGACCCTGGCTACACCTTC. The V call is TRBV6-6, the J call TRBJ1-2; 7 bases match TRBD1. V lost 7 bases and J lost 7; bases outside the gene matches: 12. The CDR3 spans 14 residues. CDR1 and CDR2 from the germline V gene are MNHNY and SVGAGI (reference sequence).

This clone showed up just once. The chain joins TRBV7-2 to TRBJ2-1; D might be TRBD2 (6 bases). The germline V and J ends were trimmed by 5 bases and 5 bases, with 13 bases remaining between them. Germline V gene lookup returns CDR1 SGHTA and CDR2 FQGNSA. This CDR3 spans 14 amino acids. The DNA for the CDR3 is TGTGCCAGCAGCGTCTCTGCGGGGAACAATGAGCAGTTCTTC. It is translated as CASSVSAGNNEQFF.

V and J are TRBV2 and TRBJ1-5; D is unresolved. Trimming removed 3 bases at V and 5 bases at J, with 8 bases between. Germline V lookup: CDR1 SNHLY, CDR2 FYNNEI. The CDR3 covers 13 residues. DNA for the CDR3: TGTGCCAGCAGTGACAGGACCCATCAGCCCCAGCATTTT. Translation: CASSDRTHQPQHF.

CDR3 DNA: TGTGCCAGCAGCCCCACGACTCAACCATACTACGAGCAGTACTTC. Residues: CASSPTTQPYYEQYF. The rearrangement uses TRBV3-1 (or the pseudogene TRBV3-2) and TRBJ2-7; no clear D. The V gene's germline CDR1 is LGHDT and CDR2 YNNKEL (reference sequence). V was clipped by 4 bases and J by 3 bases, with 16 bases between them. The CDR3 has 15 residues.

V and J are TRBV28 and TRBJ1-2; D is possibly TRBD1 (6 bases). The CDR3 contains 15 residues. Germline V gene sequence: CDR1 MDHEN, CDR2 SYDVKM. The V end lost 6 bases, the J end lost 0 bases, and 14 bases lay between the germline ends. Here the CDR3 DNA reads TGTGCCAGCAGCCTACCAGGGGTAACTAACTATGGCTACACCTTC. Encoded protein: CASSLPGVTNYGYTF.

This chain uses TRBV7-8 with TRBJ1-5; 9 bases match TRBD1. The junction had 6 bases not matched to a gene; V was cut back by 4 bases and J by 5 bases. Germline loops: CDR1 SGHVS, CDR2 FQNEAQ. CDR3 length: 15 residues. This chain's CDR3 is CASSYRGLAYQPQHF. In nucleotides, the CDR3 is TGTGCCAGCAGCTACAGGGGGCTGGCCTATCAGCCCCAGCATTTT.

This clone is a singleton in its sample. In nucleotides, the CDR3 is TGTGCCACCAGTAGGACGGCTAGCACAGATACGCAGTATTTT. Encoded protein: CATSRTASTDTQYF. This rearrangement joins TRBV24-1 to TRBJ2-3; D unresolved. This CDR3 is built from 14 residues. V dropped 6 bases and J dropped 0 bases, with 9 bases sitting between them. In germline, CDR1 is KGHDR, CDR2 SFDVKD.

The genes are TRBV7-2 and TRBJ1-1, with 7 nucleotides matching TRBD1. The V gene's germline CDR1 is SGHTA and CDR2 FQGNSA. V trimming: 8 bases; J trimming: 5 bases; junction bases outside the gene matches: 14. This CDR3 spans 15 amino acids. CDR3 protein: CASGKAGGVATEAFF. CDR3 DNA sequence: TGTGCCAGCGGTAAGGCAGGGGGAGTAGCGACTGAAGCTTTCTTT.

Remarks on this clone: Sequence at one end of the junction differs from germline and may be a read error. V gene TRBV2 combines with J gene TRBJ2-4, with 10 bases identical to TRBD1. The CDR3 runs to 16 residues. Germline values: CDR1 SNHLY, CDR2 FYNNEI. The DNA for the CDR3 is TGTGCCAGCAGCGAAGGGACAGGGGAGGCCAAAAACATTCAGTACTTC. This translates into CASSEGTGEAKNIQYF. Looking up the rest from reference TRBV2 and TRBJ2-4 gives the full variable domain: EPEVTQTPSHQVTQMGQEVILRCVPISNHLYFYWYRQILGQKVEFLVSFYNNEISEKSEIFDDQFSVERPDGSNFTLKIRSTKLEDSAMYFCASSEGTGEAKNIQYFGAGTRLSVL.

This CDR3 reads CASSVAPSRETATGELFF. Here the CDR3 DNA reads TGTGCCAGCAGCGTAGCCCCTTCGCGGGAGACCGCCACCGGGGAGCTGTTTTTT. The rearrangement links TRBV9 to TRBJ2-2; TRBD2 matches at 7 bases. From germline, CDR1 is SGDLS and CDR2 YYNGEE. The CDR3 has 18 residues. V gave up 0 bases and J gave up 4 bases; unmatched junction bases: 12.

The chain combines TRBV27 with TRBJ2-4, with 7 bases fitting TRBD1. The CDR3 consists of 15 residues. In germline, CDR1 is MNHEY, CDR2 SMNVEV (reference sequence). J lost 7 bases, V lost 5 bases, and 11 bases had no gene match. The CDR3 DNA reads TGTGCCAGCAGTACATCGGGACAGAAAAGGAACATTCAGTACTTC. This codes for CASSTSGQKRNIQYF.

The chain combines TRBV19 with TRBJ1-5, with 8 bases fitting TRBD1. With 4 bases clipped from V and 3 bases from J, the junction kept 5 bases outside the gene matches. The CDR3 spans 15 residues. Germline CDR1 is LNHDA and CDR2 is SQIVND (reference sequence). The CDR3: CASSTGQGYNQPQHF. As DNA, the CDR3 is TGTGCCAGTAGTACCGGACAGGGTTACAATCAGCCCCAGCATTTT.

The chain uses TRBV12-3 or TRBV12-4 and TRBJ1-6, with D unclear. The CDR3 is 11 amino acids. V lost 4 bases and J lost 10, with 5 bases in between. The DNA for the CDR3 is TGTGCCAGCAGTTCGCCGTCACCCCTCCACTTT. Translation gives CASSSPSPLHF.

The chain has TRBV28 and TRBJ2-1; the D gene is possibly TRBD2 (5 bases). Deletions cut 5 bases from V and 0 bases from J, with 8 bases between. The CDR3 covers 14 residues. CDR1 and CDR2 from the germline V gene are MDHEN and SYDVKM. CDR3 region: CASSDRGSYNEQFF. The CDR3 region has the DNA TGTGCCAGCAGTGACCGGGGCTCCTACAATGAGCAGTTCTTC.

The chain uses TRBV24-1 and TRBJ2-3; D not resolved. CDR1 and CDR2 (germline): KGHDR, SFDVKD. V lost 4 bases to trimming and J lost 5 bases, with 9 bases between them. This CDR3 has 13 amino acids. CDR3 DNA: TGTGCCACCAGTGACAGTTATGAAGATACGCAGTATTTT. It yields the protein CATSDSYEDTQYF.

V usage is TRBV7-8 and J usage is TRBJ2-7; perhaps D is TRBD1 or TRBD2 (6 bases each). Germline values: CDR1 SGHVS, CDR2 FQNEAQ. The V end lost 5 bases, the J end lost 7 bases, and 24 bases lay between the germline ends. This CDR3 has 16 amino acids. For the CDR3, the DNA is TGTGCCAGCAGCCCGTCGCGTGGGGGGCCGGCCTGGGAGCAGTACTTC. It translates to CASSPSRGGPAWEQYF.

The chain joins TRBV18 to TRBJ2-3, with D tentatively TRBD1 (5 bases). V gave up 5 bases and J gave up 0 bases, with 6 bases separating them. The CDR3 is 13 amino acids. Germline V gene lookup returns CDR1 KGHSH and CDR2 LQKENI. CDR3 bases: TGTGCCAGCTCAAGGGGCAGCACAGATACGCAGTATTTT. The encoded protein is CASSRGSTDTQYF. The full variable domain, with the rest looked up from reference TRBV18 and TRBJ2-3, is NAGVMQNPRHLVRRRGQEARLRCSPMKGHSHVYWYRQLPEEGLKFMVYLQKENIIDESGMPKERFSAEFPKEGPSILRIQQVVRGDSAAYFCASSRGSTDTQYFGPGTRLTVL.

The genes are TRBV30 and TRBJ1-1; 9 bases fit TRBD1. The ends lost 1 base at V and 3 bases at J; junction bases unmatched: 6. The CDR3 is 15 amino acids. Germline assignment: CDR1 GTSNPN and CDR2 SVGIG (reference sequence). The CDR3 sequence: CAWSAPGQGDTEAFF. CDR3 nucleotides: TGTGCCTGGAGTGCGCCGGGACAGGGCGACACTGAAGCTTTCTTT.

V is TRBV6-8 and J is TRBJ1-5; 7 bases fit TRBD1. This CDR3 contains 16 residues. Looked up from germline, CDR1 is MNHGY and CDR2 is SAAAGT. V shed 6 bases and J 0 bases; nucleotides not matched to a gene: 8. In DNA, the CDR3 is TGTGCCAGCAGCCCGGGACAGATCTATAGCAATCAGCCCCAGCATTTT. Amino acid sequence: CASSPGQIYSNQPQHF.

As DNA, the CDR3 is TGTGCCAGCAGCTTAGACGGCCGGAGCTCCTACAATGAGCAGTTCTTC. This codes for CASSLDGRSSYNEQFF. The chain links TRBV11-2 to TRBJ2-1, with no clear D. V lost 0 bases to trimming and J lost 0 bases, with 9 bases between them. This CDR3 comprises 16 residues. Germline loops: CDR1 SGHAT, CDR2 FQNNGV. The entire variable domain, with the rest obtained from reference TRBV11-2 and TRBJ2-1, is as follows: EAGVAQSPRYKIIEKRQSVAFWCNPISGHATLYWYQQILGQGPKLLIQFQNNGVVDDSQLPKDRFSAERLKGVDSTLKIQPAKLEDSAVYLCASSLDGRSSYNEQFFGPGTRLTVL.

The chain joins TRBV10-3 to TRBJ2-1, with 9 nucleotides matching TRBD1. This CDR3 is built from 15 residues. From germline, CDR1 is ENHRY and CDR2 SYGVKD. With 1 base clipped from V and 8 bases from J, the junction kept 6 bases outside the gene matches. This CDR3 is CAISEWGTGFHEQFF. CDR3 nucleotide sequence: TGTGCCATCAGTGAGTGGGGGACAGGGTTCCATGAGCAGTTCTTC.